This T cell receptor beta chain was identified in a study of T cell changes during pregnancy in multiple sclerosis. Measured with immunoSEQ multiplex PCR; TCRdb has only the in-frame clones, and not every one. The data hold 80,000 to 130,000 clones, with about 92% observed a single time. CDR1 SGHRS and CDR2 YFSETQ come from the germline V gene. The CDR3 is made up of 15 amino acids. Trimming removed 4 bases from V and 5 bases from J; junction bases left unmatched: 7. V gene TRBV5-1 combines with J gene TRBJ2-5, with TRBD1 matching over 11 bases. This sample comprised peripheral blood, obtained in the second trimester of pregnancy. This clonotype originated in a female donor with multiple sclerosis, enrolled in a pregnancy study. Here the CDR3 reads CASSREDRGQETQYF. In nucleotides, the CDR3 is TGCGCCAGCAGCCGGGAGGACAGGGGGCAGGAGACCCAGTACTTC.